Listed below are T cell receptor beta chains from one sample, sequenced in a study of shared clonotypes between healthy human individuals. This table comes from immunoSEQ multiplex PCR, and its TCRdb copy is limited to in-frame clones, with some not included. The sample has hundreds of thousands of clones, just under 97% seen once; the top ten hold about 0.11%. Sequenced input: naive CD8+ T cells sorted from blood. The receptor source for this set is a woman in her thirties in good health. The CDR3 runs from the conserved cysteine through the conserved F or W. The order of the fields is D gene, clone size, V gene, J gene, CDR3 DNA, CDR3 protein. The D gene is left open where the match is weak. A clone size is listed for some rows: how often the clone was seen (once, few, many), or a class if it is expanded.

>-|-|TRBV13|TRBJ1-4
TGTGCCAGCAGATCCGACAGAAATGAAAAACTGTTTTTT
CASRSDRNEKLFF
>TRBD1|-|TRBV7-9|TRBJ2-7
TGTGCCAGCAGCGGACAGGGTCCCTACGAGCAGTACTTC
CASSGQGPYEQYF
>TRBD1|-|TRBV11-3|TRBJ2-5
TGTGCCAGCAGCTTAGGGTCACAGGGGAGATCAGAGACCCAGTACTTC
CASSLGSQGRSETQYF
>-|-|TRBV5-5|TRBJ2-3
TGTGCCAGCAGCTTCTCTATTGCAGAAGATACGCAGTATTTT
CASSFSIAEDTQYF
>-|-|TRBV15|TRBJ1-2
TGTGCCACCAGCCCCCATCGAGGGGGATATGGCTACACCTTC
CATSPHRGGYGYTF
>TRBD1|-|TRBV11-3|TRBJ1-1
TGTGCCAGCAGCCACGGGACAGGGTACACTGAAGCTTTCTTT
CASSHGTGYTEAFF
>TRBD1|-|TRBV7-2|TRBJ1-1
TGTGCCAGCAGCCAGGGTTTGGCAGGGGGCATGAACACTGAAGCTTTCTTT
CASSQGLAGGMNTEAFF
>-|-|TRBV9|TRBJ2-2
TGTGCCAGCAATCTGGGTGGTACCGGGGAGCTGTTTTTT
CASNLGGTGELFF
>TRBD2|-|TRBV2|TRBJ2-7
TGTGCCAGCAGTGTACCGGGACTAGCGGGAGCTGGTGAGCAGTACTTC
CASSVPGLAGAGEQYF
>TRBD2|-|TRBV27|TRBJ2-7
TGTGCCACCACCCCACTAGCGTCTGCCGCCTACGAGCAGTACTTC
CATTPLASAAYEQYF
>TRBD1|-|TRBV29-1|TRBJ1-1
TGCAGCGTTGAGGGGTTACAGGGGGCTTCCACTGAAGCTTTCTTT
CSVEGLQGASTEAFF
>-|-|TRBV5-1|TRBJ2-7
TGCGCCAGCAGCTCCTCAGCCGGGAGCTACGAGCAGTACTTC
CASSSSAGSYEQYF
>-|few|TRBV27|TRBJ2-7
TGTGCCAGCAGTTCGTCCTACGAGCAGTACTTC
CASSSSYEQYF
>TRBD2|-|TRBV28|TRBJ2-3
TGTGCCAGCAGTAGCCCTAGCGGGAGTAGAACAGATACGCAGTATTTT
CASSSPSGSRTDTQYF
>-|-|TRBV7-8|TRBJ2-7
TGTGCCAGCAGCTTAGAGATCAGGGGACCGCCGTCCTACGAGCAGTACTTC
CASSLEIRGPPSYEQYF
>-|-|TRBV12-5|TRBJ2-3
TGTGCTAGTGGTTTGACAGGTTTGGGGAGCACAGATACGCAGTATTTT
CASGLTGLGSTDTQYF
>TRBD2|-|TRBV9|TRBJ2-2
TGTGCCAGCAGCGGGAGTAGCGGGACCGGGGAGCTGTTTTTT
CASSGSSGTGELFF
>-|-|TRBV6-5|TRBJ1-1
TGTGCCACCCAGGAGCTTCGGAACACTGAAGCTTTCTTT
CATQELRNTEAFF
>TRBD2|-|TRBV18|TRBJ2-1
TGTGCCAGCTCACGAGAACCTAGCGGGCCGTACAATGAGCAGTTCTTC
CASSREPSGPYNEQFF
>-|-|TRBV15|TRBJ2-1
TGTGCCACCAGCAGGGTCGGTGGGGGTTACAATGAGCAGTTCTTC
CATSRVGGGYNEQFF
>TRBD2|-|TRBV4-1|TRBJ2-7
TGCGCCAGCAGCCCGACTAGCGACTCCTACGAGCAGTACTTC
CASSPTSDSYEQYF
>TRBD1|-|TRBV25-1|TRBJ2-7
TGTGCCAGCAGTGAGACAGGGGTCGTCTACGAGCAGTACTTC
CASSETGVVYEQYF
>-|-|TRBV28|TRBJ1-1
TGTGCCAGCAGTTTAACAGGGAGCTTTACTGAAGCTTTCTTT
CASSLTGSFTEAFF
>TRBD1|-|TRBV5-5|TRBJ1-5
TGTGCCAGCAGCACGGACAGGCAGATTAATCAGCCCCAGCATTTT
CASSTDRQINQPQHF
>-|-|TRBV2|TRBJ1-3
TGTGCCAGCAGTGAAGGCGATGGCATCTCTGGAAACACCATATATTTT
CASSEGDGISGNTIYF
>-|-|TRBV19|TRBJ1-1
TGTGCCAGTAGTCCCCGAAGTCCTGGAATGAACACTGAAGCTTTCTTT
CASSPRSPGMNTEAFF
>-|-|TRBV28|TRBJ1-1
TGTGCCAACGGGAGGGGCACTGAAGCTTTCTTT
CANGRGTEAFF
>TRBD1|-|TRBV28|TRBJ1-3
TGTGCCAGCAGCTCTCCGGACAGGGGCTTTTTCTCTGGAAACACCATATATTTT
CASSSPDRGFFSGNTIYF
>-|-|TRBV27|TRBJ1-5
TGTGCCAGCAGTTCGGGGGGTTATTATAGCAATCAGCCCCAGCATTTT
CASSSGGYYSNQPQHF